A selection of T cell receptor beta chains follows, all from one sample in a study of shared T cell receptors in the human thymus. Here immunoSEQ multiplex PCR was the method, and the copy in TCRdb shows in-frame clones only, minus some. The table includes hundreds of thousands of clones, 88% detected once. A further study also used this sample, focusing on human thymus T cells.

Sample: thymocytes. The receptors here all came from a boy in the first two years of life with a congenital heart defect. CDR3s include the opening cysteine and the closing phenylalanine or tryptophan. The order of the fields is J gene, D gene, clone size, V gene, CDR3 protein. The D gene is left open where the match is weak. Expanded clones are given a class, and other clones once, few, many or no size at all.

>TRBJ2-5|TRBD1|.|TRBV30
CAWSGPGQVQETQYF
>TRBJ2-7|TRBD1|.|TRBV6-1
CASSEGLGTGPYEQYF
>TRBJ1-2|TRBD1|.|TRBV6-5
CASSYSTGGGYTF
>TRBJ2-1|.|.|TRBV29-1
CSGRAGRNNEQFF
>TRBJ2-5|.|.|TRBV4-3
CASSHATTGLWETQYF
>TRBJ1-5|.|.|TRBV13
CASSLGRSPYQPQHF
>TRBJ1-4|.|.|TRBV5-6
CASSLLRGEKLFF
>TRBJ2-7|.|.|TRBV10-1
CASSESKSRIYEQYF
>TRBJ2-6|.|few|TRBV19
CASSRQDSSGANVLTF
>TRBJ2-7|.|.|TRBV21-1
CASTLPQGAPQVQYF
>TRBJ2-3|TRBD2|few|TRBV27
CASSFQTSGKTQHTQYF
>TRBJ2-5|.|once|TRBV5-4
CASSFQYQETQYF
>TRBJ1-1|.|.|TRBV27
CARTNRAGANTEAFF
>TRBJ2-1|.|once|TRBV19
CASSMATRGSYNEQFF
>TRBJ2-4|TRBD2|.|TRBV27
CASSLSGGGIQYF
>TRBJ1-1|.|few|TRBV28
CASSPTASPDTEAFF
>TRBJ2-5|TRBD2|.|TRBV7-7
CASSPRASGRRPQETQYF
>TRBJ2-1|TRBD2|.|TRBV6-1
CASSLTSGRMYEQFF
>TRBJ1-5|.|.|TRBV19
CASSPRRTGEPQHF
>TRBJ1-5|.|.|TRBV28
CASSSNRGNQPQHF
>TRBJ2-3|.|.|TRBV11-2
CASLLGTSSTDTQYF
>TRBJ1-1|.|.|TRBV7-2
CASSLEGYRAENTEAFF
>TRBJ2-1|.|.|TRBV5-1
CASSLTYNYNEQFF
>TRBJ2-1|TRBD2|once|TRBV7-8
CASSRREGEQFF
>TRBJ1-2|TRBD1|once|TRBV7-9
CASSSPTGGYGYTF
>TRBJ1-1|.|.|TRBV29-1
CSVGGLRESGEAFF
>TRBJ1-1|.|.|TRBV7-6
CASSTTGSTEAFF
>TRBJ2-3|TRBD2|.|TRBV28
CASSLGAGLDTQYF
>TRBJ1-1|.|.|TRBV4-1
CASSQGGNNTEAFF
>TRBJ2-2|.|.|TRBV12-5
CASGPFRGAGGVPPGELFF
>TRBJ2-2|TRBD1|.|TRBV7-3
CASSDRLDRGETGELFF
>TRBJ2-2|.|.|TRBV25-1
CASSASGAPNTGELFF